The clone carrying this T cell receptor beta chain turned up a few times. Its matching antigen is unknown. The source of the sample is a study of OX40 agonist ivuxolimab in advanced cancers. Generated by immunoSEQ multiplex PCR, the TCRdb table keeps only in-frame clones and is missing some. The sample lists 90,000 or so clones; roughly 89% were seen once. Autoimmune disease history or systemic immunosuppression disqualified patients. Cycle 7 day 1, cycle 4 day 1, and baseline were the timepoints at which blood was sampled. This CDR3 region has 17 residues. Germline loops: CDR1 SGHRS, CDR2 YFSETQ. V lost 2 bases and J lost 1, with 18 bases in between. Whole-study findings and limits: Among the lowest peripheral clonal expansion occurred in 0.1-3.0 mg/kg partial responders. The specificity for antigen of the expanded peripheral T cells was not determined.

The TCR sequence derives from an adult with an advanced solid tumor such as melanoma, head and neck, liver or kidney cancer. This sequence joins TRBV5-1 and TRBJ1-1; no firm D call. The sequences come from CD4+ or CD8+ T cells sorted from blood, collected in a trial of the OX40 agonist ivuxolimab. The CDR3 spells CASSLFSPQISNTEAFF. The CDR3 DNA sequence: TGCGCCAGCAGCTTATTTTCGCCCCAAATTTCGAACACTGAAGCTTTCTTT.